This T cell receptor (beta chain) was sequenced during a study of blood T cell repertoires in COVID-19. Study-level background: From the United States, Italy and Spain came samples of acute and convalescent COVID-19. Sources were T cells, B-cell-depleted T cells, or PBMCs; the material itself was cDNA or gDNA.

Original handling: Using reference gene primer amplification, nucleated cell counts were estimated. The data were produced by immunoSEQ multiplex PCR, yet TCRdb's version contains in-frame clones alone and is incomplete. The V and J calls and clone size were taken over from that table, and D and trimming were inferred from the DNA. The table records about 260,000 clones, about 89% of them present only once. V gave up 2 bases and J gave up 2 bases, with 10 bases separating them. CDR3 length equals 14 residues. The germline V gene encodes CDR1 SGDLS and CDR2 YYNGEE. Sequencing was performed on peripheral blood. The clonotype originates from a middle-aged man who had recovered from COVID-19. The rearrangement links TRBV9 to TRBJ2-5; D is ambiguous. This CDR3 reads CASSVFADQETQYF. For the CDR3, the DNA is TGTGCCAGCAGCGTCTTTGCGGATCAAGAGACCCAGTACTTC.